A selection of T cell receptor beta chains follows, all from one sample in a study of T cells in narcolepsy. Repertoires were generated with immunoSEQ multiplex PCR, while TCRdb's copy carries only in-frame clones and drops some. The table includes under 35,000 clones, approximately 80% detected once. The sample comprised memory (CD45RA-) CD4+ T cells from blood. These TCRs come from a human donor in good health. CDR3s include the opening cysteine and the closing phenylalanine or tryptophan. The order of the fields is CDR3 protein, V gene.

CDR3 protein: CASSGEGYGYTF; V gene: TRBV2
CDR3 protein: CASSPLRGAGTQYF; V gene: TRBV6-6
CDR3 protein: CASSLAGSPGSYGYTF; V gene: TRBV5-6
CDR3 protein: CASKPRQGAYEQYF; V gene: TRBV5-1
CDR3 protein: CAWTGTGCDQPQHF; V gene: TRBV30
CDR3 protein: CSARPGIGGYTF; V gene: TRBV29-1
CDR3 protein: CASREQVNTEAFF; V gene: TRBV2
CDR3 protein: CASNAQGTDTQYF; V gene: TRBV6-5
CDR3 protein: CASSLTGQGNEKLFF; V gene: TRBV7-3
CDR3 protein: CASSQATKGAPNEKLFF; V gene: TRBV4-1
CDR3 protein: CASSYSFNRGPYEQYF; V gene: TRBV6-5
CDR3 protein: CASSQNVGGTQYF; V gene: TRBV7-2
CDR3 protein: CASSEVQLPNYGYTF; V gene: TRBV6-1
CDR3 protein: CASSLRTSGTSYNEQFF; V gene: TRBV11-2
CDR3 protein: CASSKRDGQETQYF; V gene: TRBV7-9
CDR3 protein: CASSPGTGGRETQYF; V gene: TRBV5-6
CDR3 protein: CASSDLVPGAHTQYF; V gene: TRBV6-1
CDR3 protein: CASSLGVDSYEQYF; V gene: TRBV5-5
CDR3 protein: CASSVMGNRGTGPDTQYF; V gene: TRBV9
CDR3 protein: CATTLVLGQGSPQETQYF; V gene: TRBV6-4
CDR3 protein: CASSLLDPPGGTQYF; V gene: TRBV7-2
CDR3 protein: CASSGQGQRLGEAFF; V gene: TRBV28
CDR3 protein: CASSQVKQAGANVLTF; V gene: TRBV4-2
CDR3 protein: CASSPILALSGANVLTF; V gene: TRBV18
CDR3 protein: CATSRDAGKETQYF; V gene: TRBV15
CDR3 protein: CASSPPFRSGKYNEQFF; V gene: TRBV7-9
CDR3 protein: CASTTRGGETQYF; V gene: TRBV19
CDR3 protein: CASSRGITKGTIYF; V gene: TRBV7-2
CDR3 protein: CASSEAGALTDTQYF; V gene: TRBV10-1
CDR3 protein: CASSPSPYTRETQYF; V gene: TRBV19
CDR3 protein: CALRLYQPQHF; V gene: TRBV6-5
CDR3 protein: CASSQLSGWGTGELFF; V gene: TRBV14
CDR3 protein: CASSLGDWNTEAFF; V gene: TRBV7-2
CDR3 protein: CASSLMGLAGVTDTQYF; V gene: TRBV5-1
CDR3 protein: CASSLVVPGGTDTQYF; V gene: TRBV14
CDR3 protein: CASSFSYEQYF; V gene: TRBV7-2